The subject of this entry is one T cell receptor beta chain. The antigen is unknown. The data derive from a study of T cells expressing NK-cell markers. Study at large: The authors sequenced eight donors, of whom seven were HCMV-seropositive and one was seronegative. General observations from the study: These clonotypes also led the CD3+CD56-NKG2C+ fraction in four donors.

It was by 5'RACE template switching with UMIs that TCR beta cDNA was made. TCRdb re-called the 5' RACE reads and gives one entry per CDR3 protein, without DNA. The data show 400,000 to 450,000 distinct CDR3 sequences, and the top ten clones hold roughly 8%. CDR3 length equals 14 residues. The germline gives CDR1 SGHNT, CDR2 YYREEE (reference sequence). The V call is TRBV5-4, the J call TRBJ1-1; lacking DNA, the TRBD1 call made by TCRdb goes unchecked. The TCR was taken from a woman between 18 and 70 years old in good health. Material: blood T cells: a sorted CD56 or NKG2C T cell subset, CD4+ or CD8+ T cells, or bulk PBMC T cells (not recorded which). The CDR3 protein is CASNLGGLGTEAFF.